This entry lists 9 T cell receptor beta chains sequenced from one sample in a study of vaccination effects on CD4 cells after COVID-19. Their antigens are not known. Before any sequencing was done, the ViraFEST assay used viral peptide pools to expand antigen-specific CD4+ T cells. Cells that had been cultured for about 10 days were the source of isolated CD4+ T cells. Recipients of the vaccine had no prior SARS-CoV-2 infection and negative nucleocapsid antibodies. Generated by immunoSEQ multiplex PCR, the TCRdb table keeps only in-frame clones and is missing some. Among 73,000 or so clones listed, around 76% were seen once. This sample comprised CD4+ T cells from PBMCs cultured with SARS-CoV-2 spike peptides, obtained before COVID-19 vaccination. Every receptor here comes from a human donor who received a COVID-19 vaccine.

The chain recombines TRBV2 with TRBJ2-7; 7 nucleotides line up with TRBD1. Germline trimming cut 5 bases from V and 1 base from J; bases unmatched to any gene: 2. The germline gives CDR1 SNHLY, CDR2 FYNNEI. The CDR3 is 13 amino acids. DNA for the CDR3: TGTGCCAGCAGTAAACAGGGGTCCTACGAGCAGTACGTC. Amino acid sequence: CASSKQGSYEQYV.

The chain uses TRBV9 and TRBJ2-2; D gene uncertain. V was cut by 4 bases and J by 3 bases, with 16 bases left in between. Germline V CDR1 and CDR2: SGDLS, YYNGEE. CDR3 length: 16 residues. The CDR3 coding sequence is TGTGCCAGCAGCCCCGCCCTGGCAGTAGACACCGGGGAGCTGTTTTTT. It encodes CASSPALAVDTGELFF. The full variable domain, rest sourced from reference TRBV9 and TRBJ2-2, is DSGVTQTPKHLITATGQRVTLRCSPRSGDLSVYWYQQSLDQGLQFLIQYYNGEERAKGNILERFSAQQFPDLHSELNLSSLELGDSALYFCASSPALAVDTGELFFGEGSRLTVL.

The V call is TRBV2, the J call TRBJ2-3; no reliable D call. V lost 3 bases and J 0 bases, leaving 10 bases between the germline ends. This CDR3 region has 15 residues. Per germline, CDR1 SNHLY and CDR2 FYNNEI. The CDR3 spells CASSDRLTSTDTQYF. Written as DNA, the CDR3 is TGTGCCAGCAGTGATCGGCTAACTAGCACAGATACGCAGTATTTT. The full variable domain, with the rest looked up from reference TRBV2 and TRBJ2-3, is EPEVTQTPSHQVTQMGQEVILRCVPISNHLYFYWYRQILGQKVEFLVSFYNNEISEKSEIFDDQFSVERPDGSNFTLKIRSTKLEDSAMYFCASSDRLTSTDTQYFGPGTRLTVL.

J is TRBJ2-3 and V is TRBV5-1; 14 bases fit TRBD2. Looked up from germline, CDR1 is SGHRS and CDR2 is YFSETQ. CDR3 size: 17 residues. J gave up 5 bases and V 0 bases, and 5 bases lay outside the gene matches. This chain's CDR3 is CASSLGTSGGSGDTQYF. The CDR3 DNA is TGCGCCAGCAGCTTGGGGACTAGCGGGGGGTCTGGAGATACGCAGTATTTT.

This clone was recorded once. The CDR3 spells CASSRLSGEKLFF. The DNA for the CDR3 is TGTGCCAGCAGTCGCCTGTCGGGGGAAAAACTGTTTTTT. The V gene is TRBV3-1 (or the pseudogene TRBV3-2), the J gene TRBJ1-4; D is ambiguous. The CDR3 sequence is 13 residues long. CDR1 and CDR2 from the germline V gene are LGHDT and YNNKEL (reference sequence). With 6 bases removed from V and 8 bases from J, the gap between germline ends came to 13 bases.

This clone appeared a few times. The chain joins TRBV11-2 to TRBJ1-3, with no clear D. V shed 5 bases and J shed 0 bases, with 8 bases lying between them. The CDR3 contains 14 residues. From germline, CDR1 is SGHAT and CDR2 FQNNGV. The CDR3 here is CASSLRSSGNTIYF. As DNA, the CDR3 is TGTGCCAGCAGCCTCAGGAGCTCTGGAAACACCATATATTTT.

The CDR3 region is CATGTYSNQPQHF. Written as DNA, the CDR3 is TGTGCCACTGGGACATATTCAAATCAGCCCCAGCATTTT. This chain joins TRBV12-3 or TRBV12-4 and TRBJ1-5, with TRBD1 as a possible D gene (6 bases). The CDR3 is 13 residues long. The germline V and J ends were trimmed by 10 bases and 4 bases, with 14 bases remaining between them.

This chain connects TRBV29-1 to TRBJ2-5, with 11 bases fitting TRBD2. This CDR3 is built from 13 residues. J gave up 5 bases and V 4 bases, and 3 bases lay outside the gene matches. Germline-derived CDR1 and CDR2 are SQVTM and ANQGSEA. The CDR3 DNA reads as TGCAGCGTTGTGGCTAGCGGGGGGGAGACCCAGTACTTC. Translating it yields CSVVASGGETQYF.

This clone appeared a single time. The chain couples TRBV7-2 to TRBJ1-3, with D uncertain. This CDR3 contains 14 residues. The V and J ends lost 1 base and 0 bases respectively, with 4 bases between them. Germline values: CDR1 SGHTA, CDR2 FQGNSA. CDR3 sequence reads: CASSLGNSGNTIYF. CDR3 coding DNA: TGTGCCAGCAGCTTAGGGAACTCTGGAAACACCATATATTTT.